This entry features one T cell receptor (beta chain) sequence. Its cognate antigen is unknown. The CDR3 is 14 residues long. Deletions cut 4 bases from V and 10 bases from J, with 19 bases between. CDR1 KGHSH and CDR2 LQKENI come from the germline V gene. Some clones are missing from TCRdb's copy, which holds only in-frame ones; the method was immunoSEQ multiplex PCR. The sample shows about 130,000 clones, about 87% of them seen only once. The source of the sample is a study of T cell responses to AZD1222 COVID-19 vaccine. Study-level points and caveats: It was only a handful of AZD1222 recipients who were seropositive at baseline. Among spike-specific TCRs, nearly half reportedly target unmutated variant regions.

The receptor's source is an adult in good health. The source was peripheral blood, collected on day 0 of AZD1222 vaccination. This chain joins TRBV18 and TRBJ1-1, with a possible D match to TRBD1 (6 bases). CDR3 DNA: TGTGCCAGCTCACGGGACACTACGGCCGGCGGAGCTTTCTTT. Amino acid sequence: CASSRDTTAGGAFF.